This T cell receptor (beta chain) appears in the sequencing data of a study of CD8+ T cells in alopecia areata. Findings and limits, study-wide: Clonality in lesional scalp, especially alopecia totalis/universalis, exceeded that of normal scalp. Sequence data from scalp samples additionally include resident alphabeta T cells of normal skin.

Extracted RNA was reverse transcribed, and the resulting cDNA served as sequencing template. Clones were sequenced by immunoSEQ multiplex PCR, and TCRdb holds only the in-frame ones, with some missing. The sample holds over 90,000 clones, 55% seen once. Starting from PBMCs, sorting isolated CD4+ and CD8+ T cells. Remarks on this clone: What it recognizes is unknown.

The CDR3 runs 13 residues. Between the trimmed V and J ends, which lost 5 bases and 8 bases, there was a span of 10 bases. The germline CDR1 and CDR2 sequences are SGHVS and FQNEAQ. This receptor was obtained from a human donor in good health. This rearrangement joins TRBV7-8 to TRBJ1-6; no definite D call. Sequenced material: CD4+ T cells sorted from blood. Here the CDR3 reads CASSSVQYSPLHF. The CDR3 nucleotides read TGTGCCAGCAGCAGCGTCCAGTATTCACCCCTCCACTTT.